This TCR beta chain derives from a study of T cell repertoires in cytomegalovirus infection. TCRdb recomputed calls from the reads with MiXCR, one row per CDR3 protein. The sample shows some 200,000 distinct CDR3 sequences, about a tenth of them seen only once. This clonotype has more than one count but fewer than ten. There are 15 residues in the CDR3. Germline loops: CDR1 SGHRS, CDR2 YFSETQ. The V end was cut by 2 bases, the J end by 4 bases, with 15 bases between. Sequencing used PBMCs. This clonotype was sampled from a human donor in good health (CMV status not recorded). Some clones in this sample may be carry-over from other donors' samples. The rearrangement joins TRBV5-1 to TRBJ2-5, with a tentative D call TRBD2 (6 bases). Here the CDR3 DNA reads TGCGCCAGCAGCTTAGGAGGGCCACGGGGAGAGACCCAGTACTTC. Its translation is CASSLGGPRGETQYF.